The sequence of this T cell receptor beta chain was determined in a study of identical twins. Study-wide results and limits: Memory repertoires lacked the insertion deficit that abundant cord blood beta clonotypes showed. Conclusions leaned on cross-sectional statistical analysis and did not track the same donors over time.

This clonotype was observed at least ten times. Its specificity is not known. Trimming left V 5 bases short and J 0 bases short, with 10 bases between. The CDR3 has 14 amino acids. CDR1 and CDR2 (germline): LGHNA, YSLEER. One entry per CDR3 protein, called by TCRdb with MiXCR from the 5' RACE reads. The top ten hold approximately 1.6% of the sample, which has about 700,000 distinct CDR3 sequences, around 6% seen once. This chain links TRBV4-3 with TRBJ1-1, with a tentative D call TRBD1 (6 bases). The specimen was naive T cells sorted from blood. The sequence came from a young man in good health. In nucleotides, the CDR3 is TGCGCCAGCAGCTCGGACAGAATGAACACTGAAGCTTTCTTT. Translation gives CASSSDRMNTEAFF.